The 17 T cell receptor beta chains reported below all come from one sample, sequenced in a study of neoadjuvant anti-PD-1 for oral cavity cancer. The protocol was immunoSEQ multiplex PCR, while the TCRdb copy is restricted to in-frame clones and leaves out a portion. Among roughly 60,000 clones listed, 79% were seen once. The sequencing used PBMCs, collected before nivolumab (anti-PD-1) treatment. The receptors stem from a person between 40 and 79 years old with oral cavity squamous cell carcinoma.

The chain carries TRBV5-4 and TRBJ1-1, with TRBD1 identical over 9 bases. The CDR3 is 14 amino acids. Germline CDR1 and CDR2: SGHNT and YYREEE (reference sequence). With V trimmed by 0 bases and J by 3 bases, 0 bases remained unmatched. CDR3 protein: CASSLGDRDTEAFF. Here the CDR3 DNA reads TGTGCCAGCAGCTTGGGGGACAGGGACACTGAAGCTTTCTTT.

V is TRBV6-1 and J is TRBJ1-5; D remains unclear. Trimming left V 1 base short and J 4 bases short, with 11 bases between. The CDR3 consists of 15 residues. The germline V gene has CDR1 MNHNS and CDR2 SASEGT. The CDR3 bases are TGTGCCAGCAGTGAAGGGTTGACCGTTAATCAGCCCCAGCATTTT. It is translated as CASSEGLTVNQPQHF.

The V gene is TRBV5-6, the J gene TRBJ1-6; the D gene is possibly TRBD1 (5 bases). This CDR3 has 16 amino acids. Trimming took off 4 bases at V and 2 bases at J, with 13 bases between the two ends. Germline lookup yields CDR1 SGHDT and CDR2 YYEEEE. CDR3 coding DNA: TGTGCCAGCAGCCTGGGGCAGGTCACCTATAATTCACCCCTCCACTTT. Protein product: CASSLGQVTYNSPLHF.

J is TRBJ2-5 and V is TRBV7-2; the D is unclear. Trimming removed 3 bases at V and 5 bases at J, with 4 bases between. Germline CDR1 is SGHTA and CDR2 is FQGNSA. The CDR3 sequence is 11 residues long. The CDR3 DNA reads TGTGCCAGCAGCTTCACGGAGACCCAGTACTTC. Protein sequence: CASSFTETQYF.

The chain employs TRBV18 and TRBJ1-5; maybe TRBD1 (5 bases). Germline-derived CDR1 and CDR2 are KGHSH and LQKENI. The CDR3 is 16 residues long. The ends were cut back, 1 base at V and 6 bases at J, with 16 bases in the middle. CDR3 sequence reads: CASSPLGGAGTQPQHF. In DNA form, the CDR3 reads TGTGCCAGCTCACCACTGGGAGGGGCAGGGACTCAGCCCCAGCATTTT.

The chain carries TRBV7-2 and TRBJ1-3, with no clear D. The germline gives CDR1 SGHTA, CDR2 FQGNSA. With 6 bases removed from V and 0 bases from J, the gap between germline ends came to 18 bases. The CDR3 extends over 17 amino acids. The CDR3 DNA is TGTGCCAGCAGTACCAAGCCGTGGGCAAACTCTGGAAACACCATATATTTT. It translates to CASSTKPWANSGNTIYF.

V gene TRBV7-3 combines with J gene TRBJ1-3; 7 bases align to TRBD1. With 5 bases clipped from V and 3 bases from J, the junction kept 4 bases outside the gene matches. This CDR3 is 14 amino acids long. CDR1 is SGHTA, CDR2 FQGTGA, per germline. This CDR3 reads CASSLTGIGNTIYF. Written as DNA, the CDR3 is TGTGCCAGCAGCCTGACAGGGATTGGAAACACCATATATTTT.

V usage is TRBV9 and J usage is TRBJ1-1; D gene uncertain. The CDR3 is 11 amino acids. The V and J ends lost 4 bases and 11 bases respectively, with 12 bases between them. Germline CDR1 is SGDLS and CDR2 is YYNGEE. The CDR3 here is CASSYTREAFF. As DNA, the CDR3 is TGTGCCAGCAGCTATACTAGGGAGGCTTTCTTT.

J is TRBJ2-5 and V is TRBV5-4; the match to TRBD1 covers 8 bases. CDR1 is SGHNT, CDR2 YYREEE, per germline (reference sequence). There are 14 residues in the CDR3. Unmatched junction bases numbered 0, after V lost 0 bases and J lost 2 bases. In DNA form, the CDR3 reads TGTGCCAGCAGCTTGGGGGACAGGCAAGAGACCCAGTACTTC. Translation: CASSLGDRQETQYF.

This chain links TRBV7-2 with TRBJ2-7; no clear D gene. This CDR3 is built from 14 residues. V was shortened by 5 bases and J by 0 bases, with 11 bases between the two germline ends. Germline lookup yields CDR1 SGHTA and CDR2 FQGNSA. Written as DNA, the CDR3 is TGTGCCAGCAGCACCAAACGGGTCTCCTACGAGCAGTACTTC. This sequence encodes CASSTKRVSYEQYF.

This clone appeared a single time. V gene TRBV30 combines with J gene TRBJ1-1; TRBD1 agrees at 9 bases. CDR3 size: 14 residues. Germline CDR1 reads GTSNPN; CDR2 reads SVGIG (reference sequence). The chain's CDR3 is CASEGQGPNTEAFF. CDR3 nucleotides: TGTGCATCGGAGGGACAGGGACCGAACACTGAAGCTTTCTTT.

This chain joins TRBV30 and TRBJ2-7; weak D call: TRBD1 (5 bases). Germline V gives CDR1 GTSNPN, CDR2 SVGIG (reference sequence). With 2 bases removed from V and 2 bases from J, the gap between germline ends came to 10 bases. The CDR3 contains 13 residues. The DNA for the CDR3 is TGTGCCTGGAGTAAACAGGCTGCCTACGAGCAGTACTTC. It translates to CAWSKQAAYEQYF.

This clone was counted once. The genes are TRBV28 and TRBJ1-5; D ambiguous. Trimming took 5 bases from V and 4 from J, leaving 3 bases between them. The germline V gene has CDR1 MDHEN and CDR2 SYDVKM. This CDR3 has 11 residues. CDR3 region: CASSKNQPQHF. CDR3 coding DNA: TGTGCCAGCAGTAAAAATCAGCCCCAGCATTTT.

V is TRBV10-3 and J is TRBJ1-4; TRBD1 might be the D (6 bases). Germline CDR1 and CDR2: ENHRY and SYGVKD. The germline V and J ends were trimmed by 0 bases and 0 bases, with 11 bases remaining between them. The length of the CDR3 is 17 residues. CDR3 in DNA: TGTGCCATCAGTGAGTCTGTGAAGGGGGCAACTAATGAAAAACTGTTTTTT. This sequence encodes CAISESVKGATNEKLFF.

With respect to this clone: Additional DNA sequences in this sample encode the identical CDR3. The chain carries TRBV5-1 and TRBJ2-1, with TRBD2 identical over 10 bases. V lost 5 bases, J lost 0 bases, and 5 bases stayed unmatched. The CDR3 totals 16 residues. Germline CDR1 and CDR2: SGHRS and YFSETQ. The CDR3: CASSRTSGSSYNEQFF. In DNA, the CDR3 is TGCGCCAGCAGTCGGACTAGCGGCAGCTCCTACAATGAGCAGTTCTTC. Full variable domain (rest looked up from reference TRBV5-1 and TRBJ2-1): KAGVTQTPRYLIKTRGQQVTLSCSPISGHRSVSWYQQTPGQGLQFLFEYFSETQRNKGNFPGRFSGRQFSNSRSEMNVSTLELGDSALYLCASSRTSGSSYNEQFFGPGTRLTVL.

The J gene is TRBJ2-7, the V gene TRBV21-1. TRBV21-1 is assigned pseudogene status. CDR3 length: 17 amino acids. The DNA for the CDR3 is TGTGCCAGCAGCAAAGAGAGGAGGAGACAGACAAGCTACGAGCAGTACTTC. Amino acids: CASSKERRRQTSYEQYF.

This rearrangement joins TRBV6-5 to TRBJ1-2; D unclear. This CDR3 contains 13 residues. V lost 8 bases and J 3 bases, leaving 13 bases between the germline ends. CDR1 is MNHEY and CDR2 is SVGAGI in the germline V gene. The CDR3 sequence is CASWPERDYGYTF. The CDR3 region has the DNA TGTGCCAGCTGGCCTGAACGGGACTATGGCTACACCTTC.